Listed below are T cell receptor beta chains from one sample, sequenced in a study of cytomegalovirus exposure and HLA in healthy donors. Produced via immunoSEQ multiplex PCR; TCRdb's table is partial and in-frame only. The sample lists under 200,000 clones, around 79% seen once, with 2.5% to 3.5% in the top ten. What was sequenced was PBMCs. These receptors came from a woman aged 40 to 50 in good health and CMV-seronegative. Both conserved end residues are part of each CDR3. A D gene is named only where the DNA matches it firmly. The size entry is marked missing in some rows and otherwise reads once, few, many or a size class.

j_gene | d_gene | abundance | v_gene | CDR3aa | CDR3nt
TRBJ2-5 | TRBD2 | NA | TRBV5-8 | CASSPAFSGGSGTQYF | TGTGCCAGCAGCCCTGCCTTTAGCGGGGGCTCGGGGACCCAGTACTTC
TRBJ2-2 | NA | few | TRBV6-5 | CASRDHRAGELFF | TGTGCCAGCAGAGATCACAGGGCCGGGGAGCTGTTTTTT
TRBJ1-5 | NA | NA | TRBV25-1 | CASSETEYQPQHF | TGTGCCAGCAGTGAGACAGAATATCAGCCCCAGCATTTT
TRBJ2-1 | NA | NA | TRBV19 | CASSIWGGQYRGEQFF | TGTGCCAGTAGTATTTGGGGAGGACAATACCGGGGTGAGCAGTTCTTC
TRBJ2-7 | TRBD1 | NA | TRBV7-9 | CSSSSRGRGNFYEQYF | TGTTCCAGCAGCTCCAGGGGCAGGGGGAATTTCTACGAGCAGTACTTC
TRBJ1-2 | TRBD1 | NA | TRBV5-6 | CASSLRTGLNYGYTF | TGTGCCAGCAGCTTGAGGACAGGGCTTAACTATGGCTACACCTTC
TRBJ1-2 | NA | NA | TRBV6-5 | CASSLPQDNYGYTF | TGTGCCAGCAGTTTACCTCAGGATAACTATGGCTACACCTTC
TRBJ2-3 | NA | NA | TRBV5-4 | CASSLSNTDTQYF | TGTGCCAGCAGCTTGTCTAACACAGATACGCAGTATTTT
TRBJ2-1 | TRBD2 | NA | TRBV11-2 | CASSQIKGGGGSYNEQFF | TGTGCCAGCAGCCAGATCAAAGGCGGGGGGGGTTCCTACAATGAGCAGTTCTTC
TRBJ2-1 | NA | NA | TRBV7-3 | CASSLGGPAYNEQFF | TGTGCCAGCAGCCTTGGGGGCCCCGCTTACAATGAGCAGTTCTTC